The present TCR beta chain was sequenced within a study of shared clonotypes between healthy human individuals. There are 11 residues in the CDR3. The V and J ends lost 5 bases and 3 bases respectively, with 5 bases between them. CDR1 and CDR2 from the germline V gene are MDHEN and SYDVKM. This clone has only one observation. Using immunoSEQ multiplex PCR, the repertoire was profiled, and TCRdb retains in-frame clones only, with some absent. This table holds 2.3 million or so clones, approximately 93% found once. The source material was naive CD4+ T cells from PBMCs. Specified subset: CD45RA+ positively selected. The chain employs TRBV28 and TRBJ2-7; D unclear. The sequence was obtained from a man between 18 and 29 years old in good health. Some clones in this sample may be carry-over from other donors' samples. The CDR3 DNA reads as TGTGCCAGCAGTCATCTCTACGAGCAGTACTTC. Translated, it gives CASSHLYEQYF. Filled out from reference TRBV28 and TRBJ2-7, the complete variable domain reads DVKVTQSSRYLVKRTGEKVFLECVQDMDHENMFWYRQDPGLGLRLIYFSYDVKMKEKGDIPEGYSVSREKKERFSLILESASTNQTSMYLCASSHLYEQYFGPGTRLTVT.